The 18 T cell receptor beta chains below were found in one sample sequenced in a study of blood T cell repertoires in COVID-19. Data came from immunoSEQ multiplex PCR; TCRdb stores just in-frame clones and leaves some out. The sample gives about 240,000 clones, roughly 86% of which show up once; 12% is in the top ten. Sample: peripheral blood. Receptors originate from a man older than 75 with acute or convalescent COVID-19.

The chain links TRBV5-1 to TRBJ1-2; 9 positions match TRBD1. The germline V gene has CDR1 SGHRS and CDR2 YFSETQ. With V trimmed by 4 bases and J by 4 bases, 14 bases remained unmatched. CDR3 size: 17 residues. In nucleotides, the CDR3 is TGCGCCAGCAGCGTTACCGGGACAGGGCCCCCCGGCTATGGCTACACCTTC. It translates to CASSVTGTGPPGYGYTF.

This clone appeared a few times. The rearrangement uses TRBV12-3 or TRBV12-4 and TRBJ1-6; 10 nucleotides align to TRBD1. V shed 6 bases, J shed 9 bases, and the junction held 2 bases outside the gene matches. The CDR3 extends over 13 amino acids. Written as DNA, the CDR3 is TGTGCCAGCAGGACAGGGGGCGTTTCACCCCTCCACTTT. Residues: CASRTGGVSPLHF.

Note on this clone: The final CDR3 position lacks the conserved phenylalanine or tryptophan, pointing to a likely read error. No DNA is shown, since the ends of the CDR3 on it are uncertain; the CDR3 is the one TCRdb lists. CDR3 loop: CASSYPGQVLI. The chain employs TRBV6-5 and TRBJ2-7; the D call in the table, TRBD1, was not verified against the DNA. Germline V gene sequence: CDR1 MNHEY, CDR2 SVGAGI. Ends included, the CDR3 has 11 residues.

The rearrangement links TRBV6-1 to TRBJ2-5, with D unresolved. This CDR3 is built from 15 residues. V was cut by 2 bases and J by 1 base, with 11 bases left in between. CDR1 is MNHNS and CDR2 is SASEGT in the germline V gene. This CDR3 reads CASSETSVVQETQYF. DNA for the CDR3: TGTGCCAGCAGTGAAACAAGCGTAGTCCAAGAGACCCAGTACTTC.

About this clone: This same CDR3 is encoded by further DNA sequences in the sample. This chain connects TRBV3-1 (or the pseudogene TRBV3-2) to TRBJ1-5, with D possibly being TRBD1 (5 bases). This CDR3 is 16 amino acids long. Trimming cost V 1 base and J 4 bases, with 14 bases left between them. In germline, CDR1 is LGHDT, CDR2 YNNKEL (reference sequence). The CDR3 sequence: CASSQAGTGGNQPQHF. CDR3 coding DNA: TGTGCCAGCAGCCAAGCCGGGACTGGAGGGAATCAGCCCCAGCATTTT.

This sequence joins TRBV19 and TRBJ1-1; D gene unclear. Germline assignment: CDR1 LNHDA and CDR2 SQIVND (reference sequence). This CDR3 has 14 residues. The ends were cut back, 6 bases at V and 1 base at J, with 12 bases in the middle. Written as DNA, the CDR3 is TGTGCCAGTAGCGTCGTGCCGGGGAACACTGAAGCTTTCTTT. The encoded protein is CASSVVPGNTEAFF. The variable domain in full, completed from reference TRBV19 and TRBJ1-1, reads DGGITQSPKYLFRKEGQNVTLSCEQNLNHDAMYWYRQDPGQGLRLIYYSQIVNDFQKGDIAEGYSVSREKKESFPLTVTSAQKNPTAFYLCASSVVPGNTEAFFGQGTRLTVV.

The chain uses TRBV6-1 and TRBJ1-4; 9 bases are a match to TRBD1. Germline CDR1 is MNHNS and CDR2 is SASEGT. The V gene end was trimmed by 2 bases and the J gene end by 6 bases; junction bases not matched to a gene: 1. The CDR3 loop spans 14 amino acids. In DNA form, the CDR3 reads TGTGCCAGCAGTGAAAGGGACAGGGATGAAAAACTGTTTTTT. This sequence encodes CASSERDRDEKLFF.

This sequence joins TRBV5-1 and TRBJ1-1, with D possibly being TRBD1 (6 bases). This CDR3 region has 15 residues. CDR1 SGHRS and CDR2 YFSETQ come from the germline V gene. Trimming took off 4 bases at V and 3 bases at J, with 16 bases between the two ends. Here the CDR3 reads CASSLTTGKDTEAFF. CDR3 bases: TGCGCCAGCAGCCTGACGACAGGAAAAGACACTGAAGCTTTCTTT.

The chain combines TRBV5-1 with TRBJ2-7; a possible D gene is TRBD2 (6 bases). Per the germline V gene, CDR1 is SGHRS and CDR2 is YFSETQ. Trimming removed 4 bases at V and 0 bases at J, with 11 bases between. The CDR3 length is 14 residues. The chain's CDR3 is CASSPGLASYEQYF. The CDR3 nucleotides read TGCGCCAGCAGCCCGGGACTGGCCTCCTACGAGCAGTACTTC.

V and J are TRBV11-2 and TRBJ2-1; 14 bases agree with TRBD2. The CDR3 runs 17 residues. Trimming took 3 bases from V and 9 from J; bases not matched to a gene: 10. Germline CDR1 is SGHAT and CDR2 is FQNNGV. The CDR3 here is CASSFISTGLAGAEQFF. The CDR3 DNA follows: TGTGCCAGCAGCTTTATCTCTACGGGACTAGCGGGAGCTGAGCAGTTCTTC.

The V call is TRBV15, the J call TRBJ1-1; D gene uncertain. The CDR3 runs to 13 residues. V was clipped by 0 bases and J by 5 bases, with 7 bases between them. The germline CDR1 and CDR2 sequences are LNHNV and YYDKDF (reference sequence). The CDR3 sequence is CATSRDRETEAFF. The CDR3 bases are TGTGCCACCAGCAGAGATCGGGAGACTGAAGCTTTCTTT.

The CDR3 coding sequence is TGTGCCAGCAGCATCTGGACGGGAGGGACTGAAGCTTTCTTT. This sequence encodes CASSIWTGGTEAFF. The rearrangement uses TRBV5-4 and TRBJ1-1; no clear D gene. Trimming pared 4 bases from V and 5 bases from J, leaving 15 bases between. The germline CDR1 and CDR2 sequences are SGHNT and YYREEE (reference sequence). The CDR3 spans 14 residues.

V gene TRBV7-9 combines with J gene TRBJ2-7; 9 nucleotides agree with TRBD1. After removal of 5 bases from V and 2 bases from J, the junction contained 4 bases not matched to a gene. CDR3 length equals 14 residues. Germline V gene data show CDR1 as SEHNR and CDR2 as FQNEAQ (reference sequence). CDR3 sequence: CASSPGTGTYEQYF. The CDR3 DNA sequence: TGTGCCAGCAGCCCCGGGACAGGGACCTACGAGCAGTACTTC.

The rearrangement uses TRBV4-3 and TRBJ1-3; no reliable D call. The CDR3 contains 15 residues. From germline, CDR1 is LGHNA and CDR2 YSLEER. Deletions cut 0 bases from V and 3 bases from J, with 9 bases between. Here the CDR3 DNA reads TGCGCCAGCAGCCAAGATCTAAACGTTGGAAACACCATATATTTT. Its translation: CASSQDLNVGNTIYF.

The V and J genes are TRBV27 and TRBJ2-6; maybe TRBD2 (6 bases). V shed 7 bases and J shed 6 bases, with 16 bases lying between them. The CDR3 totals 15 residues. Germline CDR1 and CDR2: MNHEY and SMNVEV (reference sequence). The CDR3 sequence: CASKFRGEEANVLTF. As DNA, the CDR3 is TGTGCCAGCAAATTCCGTGGGGAGGAGGCCAACGTCCTGACTTTC.

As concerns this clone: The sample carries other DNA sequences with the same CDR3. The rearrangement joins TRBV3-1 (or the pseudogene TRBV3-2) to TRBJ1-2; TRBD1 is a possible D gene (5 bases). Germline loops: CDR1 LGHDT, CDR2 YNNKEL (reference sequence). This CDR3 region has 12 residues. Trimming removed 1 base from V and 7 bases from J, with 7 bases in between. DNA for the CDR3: TGTGCCAGCAGCCAAGGCGGGGGTGGCTACACCTTC. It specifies CASSQGGGGYTF.

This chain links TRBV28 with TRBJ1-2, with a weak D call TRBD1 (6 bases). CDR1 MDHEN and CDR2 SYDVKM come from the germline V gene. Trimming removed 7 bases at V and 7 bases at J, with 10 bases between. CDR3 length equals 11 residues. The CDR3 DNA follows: TGTGCCAGCACAGGGGCGGGTGGCTACACCTTC. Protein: CASTGAGGYTF.

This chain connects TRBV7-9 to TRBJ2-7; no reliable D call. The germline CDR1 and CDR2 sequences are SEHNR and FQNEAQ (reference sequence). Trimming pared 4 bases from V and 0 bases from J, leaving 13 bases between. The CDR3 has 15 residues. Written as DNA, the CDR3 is TGTGCCAGCAGCTCTCCGACACAAAGCTCCTACGAGCAGTACTTC. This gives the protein CASSSPTQSSYEQYF.